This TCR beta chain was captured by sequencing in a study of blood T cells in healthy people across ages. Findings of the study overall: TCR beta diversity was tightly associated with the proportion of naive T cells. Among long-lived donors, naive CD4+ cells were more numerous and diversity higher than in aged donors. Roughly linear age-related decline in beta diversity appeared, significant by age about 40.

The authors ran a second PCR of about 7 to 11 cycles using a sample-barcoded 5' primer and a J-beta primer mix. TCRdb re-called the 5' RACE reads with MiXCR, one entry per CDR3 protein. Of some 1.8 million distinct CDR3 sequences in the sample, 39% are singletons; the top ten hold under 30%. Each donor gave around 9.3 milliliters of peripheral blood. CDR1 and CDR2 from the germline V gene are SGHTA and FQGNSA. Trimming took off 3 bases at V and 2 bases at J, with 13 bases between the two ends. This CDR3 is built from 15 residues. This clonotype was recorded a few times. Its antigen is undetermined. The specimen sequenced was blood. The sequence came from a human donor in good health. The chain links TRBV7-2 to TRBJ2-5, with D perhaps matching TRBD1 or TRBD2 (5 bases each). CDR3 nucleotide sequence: TGTGCCAGCAGCTTGCACGGGACGGAGCAAGAGACCCAGTACTTC. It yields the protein CASSLHGTEQETQYF.